This T cell receptor (beta chain) emerged from a study of coeliac disease. In the study overall: Coeliac patients had newly diagnosed active disease, refractory type I disease, or gluten-free diet control.

Sequencing used immunoSEQ multiplex PCR; TCRdb keeps in-frame clones, though not all of them. The sample lists 6,000 to 8,000 clones, more than 60% occurring once. Turning to this clone: Antigen: not known.

Study results and caveats: In active celiac disease, intraepithelial and lamina propria TRB and TRG repertoires were less clonal than controls.

Source material: lamina propria lymphocytes from the gut. The clonotype originates from a woman aged 60-75 years with active celiac disease.

The CDR3 nucleotides are TGCGCCAGCAGCCAAGCCGGGGGGGCCAGAGAGACCCAGTACTTC. This gives the protein CASSQAGGARETQYF. The chain employs TRBV4-3 and TRBJ2-5; 8 bases map to TRBD2. The CDR3 is 15 residues long. In germline, CDR1 is LGHNA, CDR2 YSLEER. Germline trimming cut 1 base from V and 4 bases from J; bases unmatched to any gene: 5.